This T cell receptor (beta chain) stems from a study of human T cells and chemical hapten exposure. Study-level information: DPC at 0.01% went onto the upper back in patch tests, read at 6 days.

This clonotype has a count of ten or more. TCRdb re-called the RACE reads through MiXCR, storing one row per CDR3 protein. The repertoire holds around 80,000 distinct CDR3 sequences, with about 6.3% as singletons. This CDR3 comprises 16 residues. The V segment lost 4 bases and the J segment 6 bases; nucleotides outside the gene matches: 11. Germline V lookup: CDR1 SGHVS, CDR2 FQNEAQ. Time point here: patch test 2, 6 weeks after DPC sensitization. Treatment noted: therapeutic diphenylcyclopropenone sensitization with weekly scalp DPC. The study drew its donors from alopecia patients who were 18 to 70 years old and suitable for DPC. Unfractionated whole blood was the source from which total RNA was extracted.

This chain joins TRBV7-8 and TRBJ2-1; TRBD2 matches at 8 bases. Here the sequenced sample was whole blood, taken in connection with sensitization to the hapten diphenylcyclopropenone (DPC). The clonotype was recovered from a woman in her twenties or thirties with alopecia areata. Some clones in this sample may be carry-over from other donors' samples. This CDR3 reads CASSYPTGTSVNEQFF. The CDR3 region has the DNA TGTGCCAGCAGCTACCCGACCGGGACTAGTGTCAATGAGCAGTTCTTC.